This T cell receptor (beta chain) was sequenced during a study of blood T cell repertoires in COVID-19. The wider study: The study drew acute and convalescent COVID-19 samples from the United States, Italy and Spain. Sample material is recorded as cDNA or gDNA derived from T cells, B-cell-depleted T cells, or PBMCs.

This clone was picked up one time. Per the original methods: Estimation of nucleated cell counts relied on the amplification of reference gene primers. Generated by immunoSEQ multiplex PCR, the TCRdb table keeps only in-frame clones and is missing some. V and J calls and clone size follow that table, whereas D and trimming were derived from the DNA. The data contain under 150,000 clones, around 80% of them singletons. J gave up 3 bases and V 5 bases, and 4 bases lay outside the gene matches. The CDR3 totals 13 residues. The germline V gene encodes CDR1 LGHDT and CDR2 YNNKEL (reference sequence). The material sequenced was peripheral blood. This clonotype was obtained from a man aged 65 to 85 with acute or convalescent COVID-19. The chain recombines TRBV3-1 (or the pseudogene TRBV3-2) with TRBJ2-7; 7 positions match TRBD1. In DNA, the CDR3 is TGTGCCAGCAGCTACGGGACAGACTACGAGCAGTACTTC. Protein product: CASSYGTDYEQYF.